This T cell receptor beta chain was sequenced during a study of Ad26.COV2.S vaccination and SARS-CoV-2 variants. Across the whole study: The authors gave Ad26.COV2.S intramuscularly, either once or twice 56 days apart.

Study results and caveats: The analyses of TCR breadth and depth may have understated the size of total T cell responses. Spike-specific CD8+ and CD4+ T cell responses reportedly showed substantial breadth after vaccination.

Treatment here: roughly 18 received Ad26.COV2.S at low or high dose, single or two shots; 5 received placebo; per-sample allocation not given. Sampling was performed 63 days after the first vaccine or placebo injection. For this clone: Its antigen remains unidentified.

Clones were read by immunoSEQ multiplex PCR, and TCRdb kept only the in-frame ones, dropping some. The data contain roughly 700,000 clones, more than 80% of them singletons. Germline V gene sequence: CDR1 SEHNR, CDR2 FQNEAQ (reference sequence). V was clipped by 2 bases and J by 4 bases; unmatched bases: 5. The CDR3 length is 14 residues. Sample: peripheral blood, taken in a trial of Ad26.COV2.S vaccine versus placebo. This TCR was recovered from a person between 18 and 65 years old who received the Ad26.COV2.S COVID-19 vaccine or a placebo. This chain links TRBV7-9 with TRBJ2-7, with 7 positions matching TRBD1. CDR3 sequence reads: CASSLRTGGYEQYF. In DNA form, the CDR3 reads TGTGCCAGCAGCTTAAGGACAGGTGGTTACGAGCAGTACTTC.